Shown below are 29 T cell receptor beta chains from a single sample sequenced in a study of control samples from healthy donors and cancer patients. Measured with immunoSEQ multiplex PCR; TCRdb has only the in-frame clones, and not every one. The sample carries 150,000 to 200,000 clones, about 90% recorded once. The sample taken for sequencing was blood. These receptors all come from a young man in good health.

The V and J genes are TRBV2 and TRBJ2-1; perhaps D is TRBD1 or TRBD2 (9 bases each). The V gene's germline CDR1 is SNHLY and CDR2 FYNNEI. V was trimmed by 10 bases and J by 12 bases, leaving 37 bases between them. This CDR3 spans 18 amino acids. CDR3 residues: CATIGTGLSGGPKGAQFF. The CDR3 region has the DNA TGTGCCACCATCGGGACAGGGCTTAGCGGGGGCCCTAAGGGAGCGCAGTTCTTC.

The chain combines TRBV27 with TRBJ2-3; no definite D call. Trimming took off 1 base at V and 2 bases at J, with 4 bases between the two ends. This CDR3 is 13 amino acids long. Per the germline V gene, CDR1 is MNHEY and CDR2 is SMNVEV (reference sequence). The CDR3 reads CASSLWVTDTQYF. CDR3 in DNA: TGTGCCAGCAGTTTATGGGTCACAGATACGCAGTATTTT.

The chain employs TRBV7-6 and TRBJ2-6; no clear D gene. CDR1 and CDR2 (germline): SGHVS, FNYEAQ. Trimming took off 1 base at V and 0 bases at J, with 7 bases between the two ends. The CDR3 loop spans 16 amino acids. CDR3 sequence (DNA): TGTGCCAGCAGCTTAGGGGTAAACTCTGGGGCCAACGTCCTGACTTTC. Translation gives CASSLGVNSGANVLTF.

The gene calls are TRBV2 and TRBJ2-7, with D perhaps TRBD1 (5 bases). Germline V CDR1 and CDR2: SNHLY, FYNNEI. V gave up 4 bases and J gave up 9 bases, with 13 bases separating them. This CDR3 has 12 residues. The CDR3 reads CASSAQARRQYF. The CDR3 nucleotides are TGTGCCAGCAGTGCACAGGCCCGTCGGCAGTACTTC.

The V call is TRBV9, the J call TRBJ2-7; tentatively, D is TRBD2 (5 bases). V was trimmed by 0 bases and J by 2 bases, leaving 9 bases between them. Germline-derived CDR1 and CDR2 are SGDLS and YYNGEE. The length of the CDR3 is 14 residues. The CDR3 protein is CASSVGGSAYEQYF. The DNA of the CDR3 is TGTGCCAGCAGCGTAGGGGGTAGCGCCTACGAGCAGTACTTC.

This clone was seen just once. The V and J genes are TRBV11-2 and TRBJ2-5, with 9 bases fitting TRBD1. This CDR3 is built from 17 residues. J gave up 4 bases and V 5 bases, and 14 bases lay outside the gene matches. Germline V gene sequence: CDR1 SGHAT, CDR2 FQNNGV. DNA for the CDR3: TGTGCCAGCAGCAAAACAGGGGGCGTGGGGACCCGAGAGACCCAGTACTTC. Translating it yields CASSKTGGVGTRETQYF.

The table lists this clone with a count of one. This rearrangement joins TRBV7-3 to TRBJ2-3, with D maybe TRBD1 (5 bases). Trimming cost V 8 bases and J 7 bases, with 16 bases left between them. CDR3 length equals 13 residues. Germline lookup yields CDR1 SGHTA and CDR2 FQGTGA. The CDR3 reads CASGQGWGHTQYF. The CDR3 DNA is TGTGCCAGCGGGCAAGGGTGGGGCCATACGCAGTATTTT.

The V gene is TRBV19, the J gene TRBJ1-1, with D uncertain. This CDR3 has 12 residues. The germline V gene encodes CDR1 LNHDA and CDR2 SQIVND (reference sequence). The V gene lost 7 bases and the J gene lost 0 bases, with 6 bases spanning the gap. The CDR3 DNA sequence: TGTGCCAGTAATTTTATGAACACTGAAGCTTTCTTT. It encodes CASNFMNTEAFF.

The chain recombines TRBV29-1 with TRBJ1-1; no firm D call. The germline CDR1 and CDR2 sequences are SQVTM and ANQGSEA. The CDR3 consists of 11 residues. V was shortened by 7 bases and J by 5 bases, with 11 bases between the two germline ends. CDR3 DNA: TGCAGCGCCAAATGGGGAACTGAAGCTTTCTTT. Protein sequence: CSAKWGTEAFF.

For the CDR3, the DNA is TGTGCCAGCAGCGAACAGGGGTGGGGGGAGCTGTTTTTT. This gives the protein CASSEQGWGELFF. The V call is TRBV5-5, the J call TRBJ2-2; TRBD1 aligns across 7 bases. J lost 8 bases, V lost 4 bases, and 5 bases had no gene match. Germline V CDR1 and CDR2: SGHKS, YYEKEE (reference sequence). The CDR3 consists of 13 residues. The variable domain in full, with the rest retrieved from reference TRBV5-5 and TRBJ2-2, is DAGVTQSPTHLIKTRGQQVTLRCSPISGHKSVSWYQQVLGQGPQFIFQYYEKEERGRGNFPDRFSARQFPNYSSELNVNALLLGDSALYLCASSEQGWGELFFGEGSRLTVL.

Only a few counts were recorded for this clone. The V call is TRBV5-5, the J call TRBJ1-3; possible D gene TRBD1, 6 bases. Trimming removed 3 bases from V and 1 base from J, with 20 bases in between. The CDR3 extends over 18 amino acids. Germline loops: CDR1 SGHKS, CDR2 YYEKEE (reference sequence). The CDR3 is CASSSTHGGKGSGNTIYF. As DNA, the CDR3 is TGTGCCAGCAGCTCAACTCACGGGGGCAAGGGGTCTGGAAACACCATATATTTT.

The chain carries TRBV5-5 and TRBJ2-1; 11 bases match TRBD1. The CDR3 runs to 14 residues. The germline CDR1 and CDR2 sequences are SGHKS and YYEKEE (reference sequence). V lost 5 bases to trimming and J lost 5 bases; unmatched junction nucleotides: 3. The CDR3 is CASSWDRGDNEQFF. The CDR3 bases are TGTGCCAGCAGTTGGGACAGGGGGGACAATGAGCAGTTCTTC.

The V and J genes are TRBV2 and TRBJ2-2, with D hard to call. This CDR3 has 13 amino acids. CDR1 and CDR2 from the germline V gene are SNHLY and FYNNEI. Trimming removed 6 bases from V and 6 bases from J, with 11 bases in between. CDR3 residues: CASSNDEAGELFF. CDR3 bases: TGTGCCAGCAGCAACGATGAGGCCGGGGAGCTGTTTTTT.

The chain carries TRBV5-8 and TRBJ2-7, with TRBD1 matching over 7 bases. The junction had 3 bases not matched to a gene; V was cut back by 3 bases and J by 3 bases. Germline values: CDR1 SGHTS, CDR2 YDEGEE. CDR3 length equals 13 residues. This CDR3 reads CASSWGQFYEQYF. The CDR3 DNA reads TGTGCCAGCAGCTGGGGACAGTTCTACGAGCAGTACTTC.

Only a few counts were recorded for this clone. The chain joins TRBV7-2 to TRBJ2-7; D is uncertain. V dropped 1 base and J dropped 2 bases, with 9 bases sitting between them. The CDR3 totals 14 residues. Germline V gene data show CDR1 as SGHTA and CDR2 as FQGNSA. The CDR3 sequence: CASSLVAEPYEQYF. CDR3 nucleotides: TGTGCCAGCAGCTTAGTAGCAGAGCCCTACGAGCAGTACTTC. The full variable domain, in which reference TRBV7-2 and TRBJ2-7 provide the parts outside the CDR3, is GAGVSQSPSNKVTEKGKDVELRCDPISGHTALYWYRQSLGQGLEFLIYFQGNSAPDKSGLPSDRFSAERTGGSVSTLTIQRTQQEDSAVYLCASSLVAEPYEQYFGPGTRLTVT.

The J gene is TRBJ2-5, the V gene TRBV7-9; 8 nucleotides match TRBD1. Germline loops: CDR1 SEHNR, CDR2 FQNEAQ (reference sequence). The CDR3 sequence is 15 residues long. Unmatched junction bases numbered 7, after V lost 3 bases and J lost 4 bases. The CDR3 region is CASSFGTGAGETQYF. For the CDR3, the DNA is TGTGCCAGCAGCTTCGGGACAGGAGCAGGAGAGACCCAGTACTTC.

V is TRBV19 and J is TRBJ2-1; D is ambiguous. The germline gives CDR1 LNHDA, CDR2 SQIVND (reference sequence). The CDR3 sequence is 14 residues long. Deletions cut 3 bases from V and 7 bases from J, with 13 bases between. The CDR3 DNA reads as TGTGCCAGTAGTATTCATAGTCTAGGGAATGAGCAGTTCTTC. Encoded protein: CASSIHSLGNEQFF.

CDR3 bases: TGTGCCAGTATGCAGGACTACAATGAGCAGTTCTTC. Its protein product is CASMQDYNEQFF. This rearrangement joins TRBV19 to TRBJ2-1, with D uncertain. Germline loops: CDR1 LNHDA, CDR2 SQIVND (reference sequence). There are 12 residues in the CDR3. Trimming removed 7 bases at V and 3 bases at J, with 7 bases between.

The chain has TRBV7-2 and TRBJ1-1; D call uncertain. The CDR3 contains 13 residues. Germline values: CDR1 SGHTA, CDR2 FQGNSA. V dropped 2 bases and J dropped 2 bases, with 6 bases sitting between them. Here the CDR3 reads CASSLSQNTEAFF. The CDR3 DNA follows: TGTGCCAGCAGCTTATCACAAAACACTGAAGCTTTCTTT.

V usage is TRBV19 and J usage is TRBJ1-5; D remains ambiguous. Trimming removed 6 bases from V and 4 bases from J, with 16 bases in between. The length of the CDR3 is 15 residues. The germline V gene encodes CDR1 LNHDA and CDR2 SQIVND (reference sequence). This CDR3 is CASSLSGGPNQPQHF. The CDR3 DNA follows: TGTGCCAGTAGCCTGAGTGGAGGACCGAATCAGCCCCAGCATTTT.

The J gene is TRBJ2-7, the V gene TRBV28; D not resolved. V was clipped by 3 bases and J by 6 bases, with 9 bases between them. CDR3 size: 12 residues. Looked up from germline, CDR1 is MDHEN and CDR2 is SYDVKM. The CDR3 DNA reads as TGTGCCAGCAGTTTTGCCAGTCCCGAGCAGTACTTC. The encoded protein is CASSFASPEQYF.

The V and J genes are TRBV7-2 and TRBJ2-5, with no clear D. This CDR3 has 14 residues. The ends were cut back, 1 base at V and 5 bases at J, with 11 bases in the middle. Per germline, CDR1 SGHTA and CDR2 FQGNSA. The CDR3 is CASSLEPTGETQYF. In DNA, the CDR3 is TGTGCCAGCAGCTTAGAACCCACCGGGGAGACCCAGTACTTC.

The chain links TRBV30 to TRBJ2-3; D unresolved. The CDR3 is 11 residues long. CDR1 is GTSNPN and CDR2 is SVGIG in the germline V gene (reference sequence). The V gene lost 2 bases and the J gene lost 6 bases, with 6 bases spanning the gap. The CDR3 region is CAWSRRDTQYF. CDR3 nucleotide sequence: TGTGCCTGGAGTAGGCGGGATACGCAGTATTTT.

The chain uses TRBV7-2 and TRBJ1-3; D gene uncertain. CDR3 length: 14 amino acids. V lost 3 bases and J 1 base, leaving 7 bases between the germline ends. The germline gives CDR1 SGHTA, CDR2 FQGNSA. The CDR3 DNA reads TGTGCCAGCAGCTTTAGCCCGTCTGGAAACACCATATATTTT. It codes for CASSFSPSGNTIYF.

The J gene is TRBJ1-4, the V gene TRBV5-1, with unresolved D. Trimming removed 4 bases from V and 3 bases from J, with 13 bases in between. The CDR3 consists of 15 residues. Germline-derived CDR1 and CDR2 are SGHRS and YFSETQ. CDR3: CASSVAGWANEKLFF. DNA for the CDR3: TGCGCCAGCAGCGTGGCTGGGTGGGCTAATGAAAAACTGTTTTTT.

This chain connects TRBV5-5 to TRBJ2-3, with TRBD2 matching 8 bases. This CDR3 has 15 residues. J lost 1 base, V lost 1 base, and 2 bases had no gene match. CDR1 is SGHKS and CDR2 is YYEKEE in the germline V gene (reference sequence). The DNA for the CDR3 is TGTGCCAGCAGCTTGTTACTAGCGGGCACAGATACGCAGTATTTT. Its protein product is CASSLLLAGTDTQYF.

This rearrangement joins TRBV4-3 to TRBJ2-1; the match to TRBD2 covers 7 bases. The germline gives CDR1 LGHNA, CDR2 YSLEER. The junction had 13 bases not matched to a gene; V was cut back by 3 bases and J by 8 bases. This CDR3 is built from 16 residues. The CDR3 DNA reads TGCGCCAGCAGCCAGTCCGGACTAGACACCGTCTATGAGCAGTTCTTC. Protein product: CASSQSGLDTVYEQFF.

The V and J genes are TRBV3-1 (or the pseudogene TRBV3-2) and TRBJ2-1; D is unclear. V lost 0 bases, J lost 6 bases, and 9 bases lay in between. The CDR3 loop spans 14 amino acids. In germline, CDR1 is LGHDT, CDR2 YNNKEL (reference sequence). CDR3 protein: CASSQDAGFNEQFF. The CDR3 nucleotides read TGTGCCAGCAGCCAAGATGCCGGGTTCAATGAGCAGTTCTTC.

This rearrangement joins TRBV12-3 or TRBV12-4 to TRBJ2-1; D perhaps matches TRBD2 (6 bases). V shed 6 bases and J shed 8 bases, with 14 bases lying between them. CDR3 length equals 13 residues. This CDR3 reads CASSGGGADEQFF. CDR3 sequence (DNA): TGTGCCAGCAGCGGAGGAGGGGCCGATGAGCAGTTCTTC.